This T cell receptor (beta chain) appears in the sequencing data of a study of T cells in Graves' hyperthyroidism and ophthalmopathy. Findings of the study overall: Most thyroid-expanded clonotypes above 0.001 were also found in blood. Ophthalmopathy was predicted by the model a median of about 6.7 months ahead of onset.

RNA transcripts gave rise to amplified TCR beta CDR3 regions. The HTBI primer set was used in a first-round RT-PCR of the TCR CDR3. A single record per CDR3 protein comes from TCRdb applying MiXCR to the multiplex PCR reads. The sample lists around 530,000 distinct CDR3 sequences, roughly 17% occurring once. This clonotype has a count of ten or more. The antigen remains unidentified. Each person with ophthalmopathy scored at least 3 on the Clinical Activity Score, reached NOSPECS grade 4 or higher, and had been ill under 3 months. There are 12 residues in the CDR3. V trimming: 8 bases; J trimming: 8 bases; junction bases outside the gene matches: 6.

J is TRBJ1-2 and V is TRBV12-3 or TRBV12-4; TRBD1 matches at 9 bases. The sample taken for sequencing was blood. The receptor's source is a woman under 30 with Graves' ophthalmopathy. The CDR3 region has the DNA TGTGCCAGCGGGAACAGGGGGCACGGCTACACCTTC. Its protein is CASGNRGHGYTF.